One and the same sample provided the 25 T cell receptor beta chains below, sequenced in a study of control samples from healthy donors and cancer patients. Clones were read by immunoSEQ multiplex PCR, and TCRdb kept only the in-frame ones, dropping some. This sample has 100,000 to 150,000 clones; around 87% occur once, and the top ten carry just under 3%. The specimen was blood. Every receptor here comes from a man aged 60 to 75 in good health.

This clone was seen a few times. The chain combines TRBV10-3 with TRBJ2-7; D is undetermined. Germline CDR1 is ENHRY and CDR2 is SYGVKD. This CDR3 is 13 amino acids long. V was trimmed by 0 bases and J by 4 bases, leaving 7 bases between them. The CDR3 sequence: CAISESGRYEQYF. As DNA, the CDR3 is TGTGCCATCAGTGAGTCGGGCAGATACGAGCAGTACTTC.

The V gene is TRBV7-2, the J gene TRBJ1-6; D gene ambiguous. The CDR3 runs 11 residues. V lost 5 bases and J lost 8, with 4 bases in between. Germline CDR1 is SGHTA and CDR2 is FQGNSA. The CDR3 protein is CASSLDSPLHF. CDR3 DNA: TGTGCCAGCAGCCTAGATTCACCCCTCCACTTT.

The chain couples TRBV3-1 (or the pseudogene TRBV3-2) to TRBJ2-1; a weak D match, TRBD1 (5 bases). The length of the CDR3 is 19 residues. Germline V gives CDR1 LGHDT, CDR2 YNNKEL (reference sequence). The germline V and J ends were trimmed by 0 bases and 0 bases, with 18 bases remaining between them. Written as DNA, the CDR3 is TGTGCCAGCAGCCAAGATCTCCCCAGGGCCATTCTCTCCTACAATGAGCAGTTCTTC. This encodes CASSQDLPRAILSYNEQFF.

This clone was seen only once. The CDR3 protein is CSANKVTEAFF. The CDR3 bases are TGCAGTGCCAACAAGGTTACTGAAGCTTTCTTT. The rearrangement uses TRBV20-1 and TRBJ1-1; D remains unclear. Germline V gene sequence: CDR1 DFQATT, CDR2 SNEGSKA (reference sequence). The CDR3 sequence is 11 residues long. The germline V and J ends were trimmed by 6 bases and 5 bases, with 10 bases remaining between them.

This clone occurred a few times. The sample holds other DNA sequences that translate to the same CDR3. The chain employs TRBV28 and TRBJ1-4; D gene unclear. Germline V gene lookup returns CDR1 MDHEN and CDR2 SYDVKM. This CDR3 is 14 amino acids long. The V end was cut by 10 bases, the J end by 0 bases, with 12 bases between. CDR3 sequence reads: CATGDTATNEKLFF. The CDR3 DNA sequence: TGTGCCACCGGAGACACTGCAACTAATGAAAAACTGTTTTTT.

V and J are TRBV24-1 and TRBJ1-2; D not resolved. The CDR3 contains 15 residues. CDR1 KGHDR and CDR2 SFDVKD come from the germline V gene. V lost 3 bases to trimming and J lost 0 bases, with 10 bases between them. This chain's CDR3 is CATSDGQSTNYGYTF. The CDR3 bases are TGTGCCACCAGTGATGGCCAGAGTACTAACTATGGCTACACCTTC.

The chain uses TRBV6-5 and TRBJ1-6; unclear D gene. Germline-derived CDR1 and CDR2 are MNHEY and SVGAGI. Deletions cut 6 bases from V and 14 bases from J, with 23 bases between. The CDR3 runs 15 residues. The CDR3 nucleotides are TGTGCCAGCAGCCAACACTCCCCTACGGAGGGCACCCTCCACTTT. It encodes CASSQHSPTEGTLHF.

The chain joins TRBV18 to TRBJ2-5; 9 bases are shared with TRBD1. V gave up 4 bases and J gave up 2 bases; unmatched junction bases: 2. This CDR3 region has 14 residues. The germline V gene has CDR1 KGHSH and CDR2 LQKENI. The CDR3 spells CASSLGQGQETQYF. DNA for the CDR3: TGTGCCAGCTCACTGGGACAGGGACAAGAGACCCAGTACTTC.

The chain combines TRBV6-1 with TRBJ1-2; D not certain. Germline assignment: CDR1 MNHNS and CDR2 SASEGT. This CDR3 has 12 residues. V lost 2 bases and J lost 7, with 8 bases in between. CDR3 nucleotides: TGTGCCAGCAGTGAATATCCAGGTGGCTACACCTTC. Residues: CASSEYPGGYTF.

The chain carries TRBV7-8 and TRBJ1-1; D ambiguous. The CDR3 has 15 residues. Per germline, CDR1 SGHVS and CDR2 FQNEAQ. Trimming pared 3 bases from V and 0 bases from J, leaving 11 bases between. The CDR3 reads CASSLGAEVNTEAFF. CDR3 nucleotide sequence: TGTGCCAGCAGCTTGGGTGCGGAGGTGAACACTGAAGCTTTCTTT.

The chain joins TRBV28 to TRBJ2-7, with TRBD1 as a possible D gene (5 bases). The CDR3 is made up of 15 amino acids. The V gene's germline CDR1 is MDHEN and CDR2 SYDVKM. V was clipped by 6 bases and J by 2 bases, with 17 bases between them. CDR3 region: CASSPDMTATYEQYF. CDR3 nucleotide sequence: TGTGCCAGCAGCCCGGATATGACAGCTACCTACGAGCAGTACTTC.

Comments on this clone: The junction differs from germline at one of its ends, possibly a read error. The chain links TRBV18 to TRBJ2-1; the D is unclear. Per the germline V gene, CDR1 is KGHSH and CDR2 is LQKENI. The CDR3 contains 14 residues. The CDR3 coding sequence is TGTGCCAGCTCACCAGGAGACCCCTCTCCTATGGTGGTCTTC. Translated: CASSPGDPSPMVVF.

J is TRBJ2-2 and V is TRBV24-1; tentative D call: TRBD1 (6 bases). Trimming shortened V by 8 bases and J by 4 bases, and 16 bases separated the two germline ends. CDR3 length: 15 residues. CDR1 and CDR2 from the germline V gene are KGHDR and SFDVKD. The DNA of the CDR3 is TGTGCCACCAAGGCCGGGACACCGATCACCGGGGAGCTGTTTTTT. It encodes CATKAGTPITGELFF.

The gene calls are TRBV19 and TRBJ1-1; a weak D match, TRBD1 (5 bases). Germline V CDR1 and CDR2: LNHDA, SQIVND (reference sequence). This CDR3 spans 13 amino acids. V lost 0 bases to trimming and J lost 8 bases, with 10 bases between them. Written as DNA, the CDR3 is TGTGCCAGTAGTATAGACAGGTCAGGGGAAGCTTTCTTT. It specifies CASSIDRSGEAFF.

The gene calls are TRBV6-5 and TRBJ1-5; D gene unclear. CDR1 MNHEY and CDR2 SVGAGI come from the germline V gene. V was pared by 8 bases and J by 2 bases, with 10 bases between. The CDR3 extends over 13 amino acids. CDR3 sequence: CASAPGGNQPQHF. CDR3 DNA: TGTGCCAGCGCCCCAGGCGGCAATCAGCCCCAGCATTTT.

The J gene is TRBJ2-2, the V gene TRBV6-5, with 10 bases matching TRBD1. J was trimmed by 6 bases and V by 0 bases; bases with no gene match: 4. Germline V gene sequence: CDR1 MNHEY, CDR2 SVGAGI. The CDR3 has 16 amino acids. CDR3 sequence: CASSYSWDRGSGELFF. CDR3 sequence (DNA): TGTGCCAGCAGTTACTCCTGGGACAGGGGTTCCGGGGAGCTGTTTTTT.

This chain uses TRBV18 with TRBJ1-1; perhaps TRBD1 as D (5 bases). CDR3 length: 14 amino acids. V lost 3 bases, J lost 8 bases, and 16 bases lay in between. CDR1 is KGHSH and CDR2 is LQKENI in the germline V gene. CDR3 sequence (DNA): TGTGCCAGCTCACCGGTGACTGGGGGTTCCGAAGCTTTCTTT. Protein: CASSPVTGGSEAFF. The full variable domain, rest sourced from reference TRBV18 and TRBJ1-1, is NAGVMQNPRHLVRRRGQEARLRCSPMKGHSHVYWYRQLPEEGLKFMVYLQKENIIDESGMPKERFSAEFPKEGPSILRIQQVVRGDSAAYFCASSPVTGGSEAFFGQGTRLTVV.

V usage is TRBV5-1 and J usage is TRBJ1-3; the D is unclear. The germline gives CDR1 SGHRS, CDR2 YFSETQ. This CDR3 spans 13 amino acids. V was cut by 3 bases and J by 7 bases, with 11 bases left in between. The CDR3 nucleotides read TGCGCCAGCAGCTCGGGAGTGGGGAACACCATATATTTT. This sequence encodes CASSSGVGNTIYF.

This clone was seen just once. The rearrangement joins TRBV7-6 to TRBJ2-3; tentatively, D is TRBD1 (8 bases). CDR1 and CDR2 (germline): SGHVS, FNYEAQ. Trimming pared 4 bases from V and 1 base from J, leaving 15 bases between. The length of the CDR3 is 16 residues. CDR3 region: CASSSGQAGGTDTQYF. The CDR3 coding sequence is TGTGCCAGCAGCTCGGGACAGGCGGGGGGCACAGATACGCAGTATTTT.

The chain couples TRBV3-1 (or the pseudogene TRBV3-2) to TRBJ2-7, with 10 nucleotides matching TRBD1. The CDR3 is 15 residues long. CDR1 is LGHDT, CDR2 YNNKEL, per germline (reference sequence). V lost 5 bases and J lost 4; bases outside the gene matches: 8. This CDR3 reads CASSSTGTGEYEQYF. CDR3 nucleotide sequence: TGTGCCAGCAGCTCGACCGGGACAGGGGAGTACGAGCAGTACTTC.

The table lists this clone with a count of one. The chain couples TRBV18 to TRBJ2-7; unclear D gene. This CDR3 spans 11 amino acids. V was cut by 6 bases and J by 2 bases, with 5 bases left in between. Germline V lookup: CDR1 KGHSH, CDR2 LQKENI. The CDR3 DNA follows: TGTGCCAGCTCGTTTACCTACGAGCAGTACTTC. Translation gives CASSFTYEQYF.

The chain is built from TRBV7-3 and TRBJ2-2; 9 bases map to TRBD2. The junction had 18 bases not matched to a gene; V was cut back by 5 bases and J by 5 bases. The CDR3 contains 19 residues. Per germline, CDR1 SGHTA and CDR2 FQGTGA. The CDR3: CASSPPVGGAGGNTGELFF. For the CDR3, the DNA is TGTGCCAGCAGCCCGCCAGTCGGGGGAGCGGGGGGTAATACCGGGGAGCTGTTTTTT.

A single count supports this clone. The chain employs TRBV2 and TRBJ2-2; TRBD2 matches 11 bases. There are 16 residues in the CDR3. The V gene end was trimmed by 9 bases and the J gene end by 0 bases; junction bases not matched to a gene: 6. Germline CDR1 SNHLY, CDR2 FYNNEI. The CDR3, as DNA: TGTGCCAGAGCCCGACTAGCGGGGTCGAACACCGGGGAGCTGTTTTTT. Its translation: CARARLAGSNTGELFF.

This clone was seen once. The rearrangement links TRBV3-1 (or the pseudogene TRBV3-2) to TRBJ2-2; the D gene is possibly TRBD1 (6 bases). Germline lookup yields CDR1 LGHDT and CDR2 YNNKEL (reference sequence). This CDR3 comprises 13 residues. The V end lost 7 bases, the J end lost 7 bases, and 13 bases lay between the germline ends. CDR3 DNA: TGTGCCAGCAACCGGGGACACCTCGGGGAGCTGTTTTTT. Its translation is CASNRGHLGELFF.

The chain joins TRBV28 to TRBJ1-2; D gene uncertain. The CDR3 covers 13 residues. Germline values: CDR1 MDHEN, CDR2 SYDVKM. V dropped 2 bases and J dropped 4 bases, with 8 bases sitting between them. The CDR3 protein is CASSLQALYGYTF. CDR3 DNA sequence: TGTGCCAGCAGTTTACAGGCCCTCTATGGCTACACCTTC.